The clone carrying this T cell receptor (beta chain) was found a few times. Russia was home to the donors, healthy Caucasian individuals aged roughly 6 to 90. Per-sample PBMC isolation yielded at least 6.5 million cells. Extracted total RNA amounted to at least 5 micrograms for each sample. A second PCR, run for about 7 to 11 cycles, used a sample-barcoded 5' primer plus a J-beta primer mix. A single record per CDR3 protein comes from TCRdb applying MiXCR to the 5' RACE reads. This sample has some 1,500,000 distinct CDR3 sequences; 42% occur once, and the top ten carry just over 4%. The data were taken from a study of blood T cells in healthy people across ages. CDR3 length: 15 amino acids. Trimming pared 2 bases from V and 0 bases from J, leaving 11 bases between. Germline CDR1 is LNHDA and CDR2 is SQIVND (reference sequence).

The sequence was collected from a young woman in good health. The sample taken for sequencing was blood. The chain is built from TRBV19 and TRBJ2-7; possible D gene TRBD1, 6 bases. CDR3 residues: CASSIYAGDSYEQYF. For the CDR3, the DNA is TGTGCCAGTAGTATATACGCAGGGGACTCCTACGAGCAGTACTTC.